This entry is about one T cell receptor (beta chain). What it binds is unknown. Germline loops: CDR1 SGDLS, CDR2 YYNGEE. This CDR3 is built from 17 residues. V was trimmed by 4 bases and J by 3 bases, leaving 19 bases between them. The data were taken from a study of T cell responses to AZD1222 COVID-19 vaccine. General study results and limits: Rises in breadth and depth of Spike-specific TCRs came after two AZD1222 doses. The donors showed a predominance of white British ancestry and of females, with possible underestimation of clonal diversity. Within unmutated variant regions lay the reported targets of nearly half of spike-specific TCRs.

The repertoire was sequenced with immunoSEQ multiplex PCR; TCRdb's copy has only in-frame clones and lacks some. The sample includes approximately 73,000 clones, 84% of them seen just once. The chain recombines TRBV9 with TRBJ2-2; tentative D call: TRBD2 (6 bases). The sample was peripheral blood, taken on day 0 of AZD1222 vaccination. This clonotype originated in an adult in good health. The CDR3 DNA sequence: TGTGCCAGCAGCTCGCAGACCGGGAGTACCTACACCGGGGAGCTGTTTTTT. It is translated as CASSSQTGSTYTGELFF.